The entry below describes one TCR beta chain. This sample is part of a study of T cell changes during pregnancy in multiple sclerosis. Sequencing was performed with immunoSEQ multiplex PCR; in TCRdb, only in-frame clones are kept and a portion is missing. Of over 100,000 clones listed, roughly 90% are singletons. Germline assignment: CDR1 LGHNA and CDR2 YNFKEQ. The CDR3 runs to 15 residues. Trimming at V came to 3 bases and at J to 3 bases, leaving 3 bases not matched to a gene. The TCR was taken from a female donor with multiple sclerosis, enrolled in a pregnancy study. The sample here was peripheral blood, taken in the third trimester of pregnancy. The chain has TRBV4-2 and TRBJ2-3, with 10 bases that match TRBD2. This chain's CDR3 is CASSHSGGMTDTQYF. The CDR3 DNA follows: TGTGCCAGCAGCCATAGCGGGGGGATGACAGATACGCAGTATTTT.